One and the same sample provided the 27 T cell receptor beta chains below, sequenced in a study of cytomegalovirus exposure and HLA in healthy donors (dated by TCRdb to the late 2010s). Library preparation used the immunoSEQ multiplex PCR assay. For the multiplex PCR, a mixture combining 60 forward primers for TCR Vbeta segments and 13 reverse primers for TCR Jbeta segments was used. The table comes from immuneACCESS by way of TCRdb, which keeps in-frame sequences with V and J called. Part of the clones is missing from these tables; in studies checked, under half for an unresolved V gene and the rest for unknown reasons. The sample table holds some 150,000 clones, of which about four fifths were seen once. The ten largest clonotypes hold roughly 5.2% of the sample. The sequencing sample was made of PBMCs. Receptor source: a woman under 30 in good health and CMV-seropositive.

This chain uses TRBV6-1 with TRBJ2-7; 7 nucleotides match TRBD2. Germline values: CDR1 MNHNS, CDR2 SASEGT. The CDR3 totals 17 residues. V shed 1 base and J 1 base; nucleotides not matched to a gene: 10. As DNA, the CDR3 is TGTGCCAGCAGTGAAGGGTCCTGGCGGGGGACTTCCTACGAGCAGTACTTC. It specifies CASSEGSWRGTSYEQYF.

This clone has just one count. The rearrangement links TRBV27 to TRBJ2-4, with 10 bases identical to TRBD2. Unmatched junction bases numbered 12, after V lost 0 bases and J lost 13 bases. The CDR3 extends over 16 amino acids. CDR1 is MNHEY, CDR2 SMNVEV, per germline (reference sequence). Written as DNA, the CDR3 is TGTGCCAGCAGTTTATCGGGCGGTAGCGGGGGGCCCCCGCAGTACTTC. Translated: CASSLSGGSGGPPQYF.

This sequence joins TRBV5-1 and TRBJ2-2; 9 nucleotides line up with TRBD1. Germline V gene lookup returns CDR1 SGHRS and CDR2 YFSETQ. The CDR3 runs 15 residues. The V segment lost 0 bases and the J segment 5 bases; nucleotides outside the gene matches: 2. The CDR3 region is CASSLGGQGTGELFF. The CDR3 DNA reads as TGCGCCAGCAGCTTGGGTGGACAGGGGACCGGGGAGCTGTTTTTT.

The rearrangement uses TRBV6-6 and TRBJ1-1; D is unclear. The CDR3 consists of 14 residues. V was trimmed by 3 bases and J by 1 base, leaving 9 bases between them. The germline V gene encodes CDR1 MNHNY and CDR2 SVGAGI (reference sequence). The CDR3 coding sequence is TGTGCCAGCAGTTATACCGAACAGAACACTGAAGCTTTCTTT. Translation gives CASSYTEQNTEAFF.

The chain combines TRBV5-8 with TRBJ2-1, with D perhaps matching TRBD2 (5 bases). V lost 0 bases and J lost 2, with 9 bases in between. The CDR3 totals 15 residues. The germline CDR1 and CDR2 sequences are SGHTS and YDEGEE. CDR3 in DNA: TGTGCCAGCAGCTTGGCCGCGGGCACCTACAATGAGCAGTTCTTC. Protein: CASSLAAGTYNEQFF. Based on the CDR3 plus reference TRBV5-8 and TRBJ2-1, the full variable domain is EAGVTQSPTHLIKTRGQQATLRCSPISGHTSVYWYQQALGLGLQFLLWYDEGEERNRGNFPPRFSGRQFPNYSSELNVNALELEDSALYLCASSLAAGTYNEQFFGPGTRLTVL.

This chain connects TRBV7-9 to TRBJ1-1; 7 positions agree with TRBD1. The CDR3 is 18 amino acids. CDR1 and CDR2 (germline): SEHNR, FQNEAQ (reference sequence). V shed 4 bases, J shed 0 bases, and the junction held 14 bases outside the gene matches. CDR3 in amino acids: CASSSLSGTDSMNTEAFF. CDR3 bases: TGTGCCAGCAGCTCCCTTTCCGGGACAGACTCAATGAACACTGAAGCTTTCTTT.

The rearrangement links TRBV6-6 to TRBJ2-1; possible D gene TRBD1, 6 bases. This CDR3 is 15 amino acids long. Germline V CDR1 and CDR2: MNHNY, SVGAGI (reference sequence). V dropped 2 bases and J dropped 4 bases, with 12 bases sitting between them. The CDR3 DNA reads as TGTGCCAGCAGTTACCTGGGGGACACGTACAATGAGCAGTTCTTC. This codes for CASSYLGDTYNEQFF.

This clone was picked up one time. The chain combines TRBV6-1 with TRBJ2-5; D not resolved. Germline V lookup: CDR1 MNHNS, CDR2 SASEGT. V lost 6 bases and J lost 5, with 16 bases in between. This CDR3 is 14 amino acids long. CDR3 coding DNA: TGTGCCAGCAGCGATGCTACCCAGGCCGAGACCCAGTACTTC. It is translated as CASSDATQAETQYF.

This clone has just a few counts. The rearrangement uses TRBV7-2 and TRBJ1-6, with 8 nucleotides matching TRBD1. The germline V gene encodes CDR1 SGHTA and CDR2 FQGNSA. The junction had 5 bases not matched to a gene; V was cut back by 2 bases and J by 5 bases. The CDR3 is 16 residues long. CDR3 region: CASSLQGARNNSPLHF. The CDR3 nucleotides read TGTGCCAGCAGCTTACAGGGGGCGAGGAATAATTCACCCCTCCACTTT.

The chain uses TRBV6-6 and TRBJ1-5, with 7 positions matching TRBD1. The V gene's germline CDR1 is MNHNY and CDR2 SVGAGI (reference sequence). The CDR3 sequence is 16 residues long. J lost 7 bases, V lost 2 bases, and 11 bases had no gene match. The CDR3 region has the DNA TGTGCCAGCAGTTACGTCCAGGGCCCAGGGGGGCAGCCCCAGCATTTT. It yields the protein CASSYVQGPGGQPQHF.

J is TRBJ2-5 and V is TRBV9, with TRBD1 matching over 8 bases. CDR3 size: 16 residues. Germline assignment: CDR1 SGDLS and CDR2 YYNGEE. Trimming cost V 0 bases and J 5 bases; bases outside gene matches: 9. The CDR3: CASSVGVGQGPETQYF. The CDR3 coding sequence is TGTGCCAGCAGCGTAGGAGTAGGACAGGGACCGGAGACCCAGTACTTC.

This clone was seen a few times. The chain has TRBV28 and TRBJ2-7; D remains unclear. V was cut by 4 bases and J by 0 bases, with 7 bases left in between. The CDR3 is made up of 13 amino acids. Germline V lookup: CDR1 MDHEN, CDR2 SYDVKM. The chain's CDR3 is CASSSGSSYEQYF. DNA for the CDR3: TGTGCCAGCAGTTCCGGGTCCTCCTACGAGCAGTACTTC.

Details on this clone: The conserved final phenylalanine or tryptophan is absent from the CDR3, which likely points to a read error. This rearrangement joins TRBV4-1 to TRBJ1-6; D unclear. The CDR3 covers 15 residues. V was clipped by 1 base and J by 5 bases, with 9 bases between them. Germline assignment: CDR1 MGHRA and CDR2 YSYEKL. The chain's CDR3 is CASSQGGFNNSPLHL. CDR3 sequence (DNA): TGCGCCAGCAGCCAAGGCGGGTTTAATAATTCACCCCTCCACCTT.

The chain has TRBV7-2 and TRBJ2-1; 8 positions match TRBD2. CDR1 and CDR2 from the germline V gene are SGHTA and FQGNSA. Trimming at V came to 5 bases and at J to 4 bases, leaving 13 bases not matched to a gene. CDR3 length: 17 amino acids. The CDR3 DNA sequence: TGTGCCAGCAGCCTAACAACCCTAGCGGGCGTATACAATGAGCAGTTCTTC. It specifies CASSLTTLAGVYNEQFF.

J is TRBJ1-5 and V is TRBV18; no clear D. Trimming removed 0 bases at V and 6 bases at J, with 9 bases between. The V gene's germline CDR1 is KGHSH and CDR2 LQKENI. The CDR3 covers 14 residues. CDR3 protein: CASSPPGSGQPQHF. The DNA for the CDR3 is TGTGCCAGCTCACCACCGGGTTCAGGTCAGCCCCAGCATTTT.

This chain uses TRBV9 with TRBJ2-7; no clear D. Trimming removed 2 bases at V and 0 bases at J, with 15 bases between. Germline CDR1 reads SGDLS; CDR2 reads YYNGEE. The CDR3 has 16 residues. CDR3 in DNA: TGTGCCAGCAGCGTTGGGCTGACCGCGAACTCCTACGAGCAGTACTTC. It is translated as CASSVGLTANSYEQYF.

J is TRBJ1-4 and V is TRBV29-1; TRBD1 matches 7 bases. This CDR3 has 14 amino acids. The germline gives CDR1 SQVTM, CDR2 ANQGSEA. The J segment lost 4 bases and the V segment lost 3 bases, leaving 5 bases of the junction unmatched. The CDR3: CSVDLGGVNEKLFF. CDR3 nucleotide sequence: TGCAGCGTTGATTTAGGGGGCGTTAATGAAAAACTGTTTTTT.

V usage is TRBV7-9 and J usage is TRBJ1-1, with no clear D. The germline V and J ends were trimmed by 7 bases and 1 base, with 19 bases remaining between them. Germline lookup yields CDR1 SEHNR and CDR2 FQNEAQ (reference sequence). The CDR3 extends over 16 amino acids. CDR3 nucleotides: TGTGCCAGCACCCTTTGGGCCTCTTCGAAGAACACTGAAGCTTTCTTT. This codes for CASTLWASSKNTEAFF.

The CDR3 sequence is CASSWSGSEKLFF. CDR3 nucleotides: TGCGCCAGCAGCTGGTCGGGAAGTGAAAAACTGTTTTTT. This sequence joins TRBV5-1 and TRBJ1-4; no definite D call. This CDR3 contains 13 residues. The germline V gene has CDR1 SGHRS and CDR2 YFSETQ. The V and J ends lost 3 bases and 7 bases respectively, with 10 bases between them.

V is TRBV18 and J is TRBJ1-2; D unclear. CDR1 is KGHSH and CDR2 is LQKENI in the germline V gene. V lost 0 bases and J 1 base, leaving 6 bases between the germline ends. This CDR3 spans 14 amino acids. As DNA, the CDR3 is TGTGCCAGCTCACCACCGCGAGATAACTATGGCTACACCTTC. Encoded protein: CASSPPRDNYGYTF.

In this sample, this clone turned up a few times. This sample includes further DNA sequences coding for the same CDR3. The chain links TRBV6-5 to TRBJ2-7; TRBD1 matches 9 bases. The CDR3 is 12 residues long. The junction had 1 base not matched to a gene; V was cut back by 5 bases and J by 5 bases. In germline, CDR1 is MNHEY, CDR2 SVGAGI. The DNA for the CDR3 is TGTGCCAGCAGTCGGACAGGGGACGAGCAGTACTTC. Translation: CASSRTGDEQYF.

This clone was seen a few times. The chain carries TRBV5-4 and TRBJ2-2; possibly TRBD1 for D (6 bases). The CDR3 length is 15 residues. Trimming pared 3 bases from V and 2 bases from J, leaving 11 bases between. Germline V gives CDR1 SGHNT, CDR2 YYREEE (reference sequence). CDR3 bases: TGTGCCAGCAGCTGGGGGACACCTAACACCGGGGAGCTGTTTTTT. This gives the protein CASSWGTPNTGELFF. Full variable domain (outside the CDR3, taken from reference TRBV5-4 and TRBJ2-2): ETGVTQSPTHLIKTRGQQVTLRCSSQSGHNTVSWYQQALGQGPQFIFQYYREEENGRGNFPPRFSGLQFPNYSSELNVNALELDDSALYLCASSWGTPNTGELFFGEGSRLTVL.

The rearrangement joins TRBV9 to TRBJ2-1; TRBD2 aligns across 14 bases. The germline V gene has CDR1 SGDLS and CDR2 YYNGEE. The CDR3 totals 19 residues. J lost 2 bases, V lost 0 bases, and 7 bases had no gene match. The CDR3: CASSVGGLAGDRTYNEQFF. The CDR3 DNA sequence: TGTGCCAGCAGCGTAGGGGGACTAGCGGGGGATCGCACCTACAATGAGCAGTTCTTC.

This clone was observed a few times. The J gene is TRBJ1-2, the V gene TRBV6-6, with 9 bases aligning to TRBD1. Germline V lookup: CDR1 MNHNY, CDR2 SVGAGI (reference sequence). The CDR3 has 16 amino acids. The J segment lost 9 bases and the V segment lost 5 bases, leaving 16 bases of the junction unmatched. CDR3 sequence (DNA): TGTGCCAGCAGTCCCATTCCGGACAGGGGTGACATTCGCTACACCTTC. Translating gives CASSPIPDRGDIRYTF.

The chain couples TRBV6-5 to TRBJ2-3; weak D call: TRBD1 (5 bases). The CDR3 loop spans 13 amino acids. The ends were cut back, 7 bases at V and 1 base at J, with 9 bases in the middle. The germline CDR1 and CDR2 sequences are MNHEY and SVGAGI. The chain's CDR3 is CASTDRRTDTQYF. The CDR3 nucleotides are TGTGCCAGCACAGACAGACGCACAGATACGCAGTATTTT.

The V and J genes are TRBV5-6 and TRBJ2-1; 8 positions match TRBD1. Germline values: CDR1 SGHDT, CDR2 YYEEEE. The CDR3 is 17 amino acids. V shed 0 bases and J 3 bases; nucleotides not matched to a gene: 8. CDR3 in amino acids: CASSLARGLVSYNEQFF. For the CDR3, the DNA is TGTGCCAGCAGCTTGGCCAGGGGGCTCGTTAGCTACAATGAGCAGTTCTTC.

V gene TRBV7-9 combines with J gene TRBJ1-5; TRBD1 matches at 7 bases. Germline V CDR1 and CDR2: SEHNR, FQNEAQ (reference sequence). After removal of 1 base from V and 9 bases from J, the junction contained 18 bases not matched to a gene. The CDR3 spans 18 residues. The CDR3 protein is CASSLDPTPDRALWPQHF. For the CDR3, the DNA is TGTGCCAGCAGCTTAGACCCCACGCCCGACAGGGCCCTCTGGCCCCAGCATTTT.